Each of the 6 T cell receptor beta chains below was sequenced from the same sample in a study of beta chain features in type 1 diabetes. Every bit of the isolated RNA underwent reverse transcription, so sequencing read expressed TCRB transcripts. Using immunoSEQ multiplex PCR, the repertoire was profiled, and TCRdb retains in-frame clones only, with some absent. The table includes around 650,000 clones, around 11% detected once. Antigens for these TCRs are unknown. Overall study findings and caveats: Among all four CD4+ subsets, Type 1 diabetes patients had TCRB CDR3s that were moderately but significantly shorter.

Sample: naive CD4+ T cells from blood. All receptors derive from a young man with type 1 diabetes.

The sample holds a few counts of this clone. The chain is built from TRBV28 and TRBJ2-7; D is perhaps TRBD2 (5 bases). V lost 3 bases to trimming and J lost 2 bases, with 11 bases between them. CDR1 MDHEN and CDR2 SYDVKM come from the germline V gene. CDR3 size: 14 residues. CDR3 nucleotide sequence: TGTGCCAGCAGTTTCATGATGGAGGCCTACGAGCAGTACTTC. It encodes CASSFMMEAYEQYF.

This clone was counted a few times. The chain links TRBV7-6 to TRBJ1-1, with 8 nucleotides matching TRBD1. This CDR3 comprises 13 residues. The germline gives CDR1 SGHVS, CDR2 FNYEAQ. The ends lost 5 bases at V and 3 bases at J; junction bases unmatched: 2. CDR3 amino acids: CASSQQGDTEAFF. DNA of the CDR3: TGTGCCAGCAGCCAACAGGGGGACACTGAAGCTTTCTTT. The full variable domain, in which reference TRBV7-6 and TRBJ1-1 provide the parts outside the CDR3, is GAGVSQSPRYKVTKRGQDVALRCDPISGHVSLYWYRQALGQGPEFLTYFNYEAQQDKSGLPNDRFSAERPEGSISTLTIQRTEQRDSAMYRCASSQQGDTEAFFGQGTRLTVV.

The J gene is TRBJ2-1, the V gene TRBV7-3, with D possibly TRBD2 on 5 matching bases. Trimming shortened V by 2 bases and J by 0 bases, and 8 bases separated the two germline ends. From germline, CDR1 is SGHTA and CDR2 FQGTGA. This CDR3 is built from 15 residues. The CDR3 DNA is TGTGCCAGCAGCTTAGGCGGGTACTCCTACAATGAGCAGTTCTTC. As protein: CASSLGGYSYNEQFF.

This clone was counted between two and nine times. The V gene is TRBV2, the J gene TRBJ2-3, with D unclear. The CDR3 has 14 residues. CDR1 is SNHLY, CDR2 FYNNEI, per germline. The V and J ends lost 6 bases and 0 bases respectively, with 10 bases between them. The CDR3 region is CASRDGRSTDTQYF. For the CDR3, the DNA is TGTGCCAGCAGGGATGGAAGGAGCACAGATACGCAGTATTTT.

This clone turned up a few times. V gene TRBV6-5 combines with J gene TRBJ2-2; D is undetermined. Germline V gene sequence: CDR1 MNHEY, CDR2 SVGAGI. The CDR3 totals 15 residues. Between the trimmed V and J ends, which lost 0 bases and 0 bases, there was a span of 5 bases. CDR3 sequence: CASSYSTANTGELFF. CDR3 bases: TGTGCCAGCAGTTACTCAACAGCGAACACCGGGGAGCTGTTTTTT.

The V gene is TRBV7-9, the J gene TRBJ1-2; D not resolved. V was pared by 1 base and J by 8 bases, with 20 bases between. CDR1 and CDR2 (germline): SEHNR, FQNEAQ (reference sequence). CDR3 length equals 16 residues. CDR3 sequence: CASSLEDRPRLSGYTF. The CDR3 DNA sequence: TGTGCCAGCAGCTTAGAGGACCGGCCCCGACTAAGCGGCTACACCTTC. The entire variable domain, with the rest obtained from reference TRBV7-9 and TRBJ1-2, is as follows: DTGVSQNPRHKITKRGQNVTFRCDPISEHNRLYWYRQTLGQGPEFLTYFQNEAQLEKSRLLSDRFSAERPKGSFSTLEIQRTEQGDSAMYLCASSLEDRPRLSGYTFGSGTRLTVV.